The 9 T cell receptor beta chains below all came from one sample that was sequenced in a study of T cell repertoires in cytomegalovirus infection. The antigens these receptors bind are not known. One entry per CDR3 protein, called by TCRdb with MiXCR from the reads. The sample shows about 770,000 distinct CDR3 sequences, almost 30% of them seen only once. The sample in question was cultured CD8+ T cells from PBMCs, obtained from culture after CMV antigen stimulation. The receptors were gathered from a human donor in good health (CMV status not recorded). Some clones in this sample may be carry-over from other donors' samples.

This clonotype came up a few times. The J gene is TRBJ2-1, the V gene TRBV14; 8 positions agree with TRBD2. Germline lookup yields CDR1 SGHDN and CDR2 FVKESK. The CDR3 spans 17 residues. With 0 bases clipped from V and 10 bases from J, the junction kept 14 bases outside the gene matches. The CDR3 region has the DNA TGTGCCAGCAGCCAAGAGGGGGAACTAGCGGCCCTCGAAGAGCAGTTCTTC. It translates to CASSQEGELAALEEQFF.

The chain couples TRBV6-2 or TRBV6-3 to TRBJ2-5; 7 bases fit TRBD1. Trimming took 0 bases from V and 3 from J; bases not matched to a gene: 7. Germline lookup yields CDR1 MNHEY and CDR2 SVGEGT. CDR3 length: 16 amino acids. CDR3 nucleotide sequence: TGTGCCAGCAGTTACTCGATGGGACAGATTGAAGAGACCCAGTACTTC. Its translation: CASSYSMGQIEETQYF.

The CDR3 here is CASSPTSSHTDTQYF. The CDR3 nucleotides are TGTGCCAGCAGTCCCACTAGCAGCCACACAGATACGCAGTATTTT. The chain employs TRBV2 and TRBJ2-3; TRBD2 might be the D (6 bases). Germline V gene data show CDR1 as SNHLY and CDR2 as FYNNEI. Trimming shortened V by 5 bases and J by 2 bases, and 14 bases separated the two germline ends. The CDR3 is 15 residues long.

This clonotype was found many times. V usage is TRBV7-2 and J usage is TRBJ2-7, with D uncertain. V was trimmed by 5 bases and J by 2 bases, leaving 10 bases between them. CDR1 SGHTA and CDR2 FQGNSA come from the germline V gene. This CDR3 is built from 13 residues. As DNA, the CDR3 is TGTGCCAGCAGCCCTACTATGGCCTACGAGCAGTACGTC. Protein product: CASSPTMAYEQYV.

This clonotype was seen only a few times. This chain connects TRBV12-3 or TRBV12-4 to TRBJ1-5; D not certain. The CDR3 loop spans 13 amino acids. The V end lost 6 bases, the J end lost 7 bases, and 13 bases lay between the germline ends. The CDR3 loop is CASSPEGGQPQHF. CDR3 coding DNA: TGTGCCAGCAGCCCCGAGGGAGGACAGCCCCAGCATTTT.

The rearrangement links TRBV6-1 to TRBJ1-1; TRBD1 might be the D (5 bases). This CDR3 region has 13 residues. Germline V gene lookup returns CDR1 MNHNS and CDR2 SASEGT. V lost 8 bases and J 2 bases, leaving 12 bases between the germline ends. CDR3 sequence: CASGGEYNTEAFF. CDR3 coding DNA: TGTGCCAGCGGGGGGGAGTATAACACTGAAGCTTTCTTT.

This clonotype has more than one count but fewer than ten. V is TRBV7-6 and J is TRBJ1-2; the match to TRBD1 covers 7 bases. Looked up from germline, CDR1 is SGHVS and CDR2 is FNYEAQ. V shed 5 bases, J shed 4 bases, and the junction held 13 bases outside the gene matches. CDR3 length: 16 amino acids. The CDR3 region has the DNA TGTGCCAGCAGCCCCCTACAGGGGATTACCTCCTATGGCTACACCTTC. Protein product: CASSPLQGITSYGYTF. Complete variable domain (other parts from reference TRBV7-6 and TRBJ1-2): GAGVSQSPRYKVTKRGQDVALRCDPISGHVSLYWYRQALGQGPEFLTYFNYEAQQDKSGLPNDRFSAERPEGSISTLTIQRTEQRDSAMYRCASSPLQGITSYGYTFGSGTRLTVV.

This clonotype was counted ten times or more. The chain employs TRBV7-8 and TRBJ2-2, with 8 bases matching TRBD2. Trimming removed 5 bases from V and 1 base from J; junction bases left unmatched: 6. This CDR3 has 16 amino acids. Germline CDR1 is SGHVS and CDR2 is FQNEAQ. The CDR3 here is CASSVIAGRNTGELFF. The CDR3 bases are TGTGCCAGCAGCGTCATAGCGGGGAGGAACACCGGGGAGCTGTTTTTT.

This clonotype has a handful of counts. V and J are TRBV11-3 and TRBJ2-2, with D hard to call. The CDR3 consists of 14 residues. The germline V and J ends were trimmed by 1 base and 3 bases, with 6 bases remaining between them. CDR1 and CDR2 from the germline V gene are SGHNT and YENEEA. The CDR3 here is CASSLGDYTGELFF. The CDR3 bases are TGTGCCAGCAGCTTAGGGGATTACACCGGGGAGCTGTTTTTT.